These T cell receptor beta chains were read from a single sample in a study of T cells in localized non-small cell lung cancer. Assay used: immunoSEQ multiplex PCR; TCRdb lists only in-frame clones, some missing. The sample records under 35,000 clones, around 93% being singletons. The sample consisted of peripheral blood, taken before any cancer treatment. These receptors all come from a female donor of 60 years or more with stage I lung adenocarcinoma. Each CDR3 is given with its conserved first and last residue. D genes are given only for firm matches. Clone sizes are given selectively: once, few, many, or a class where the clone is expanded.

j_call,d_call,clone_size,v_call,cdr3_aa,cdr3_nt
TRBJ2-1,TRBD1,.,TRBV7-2,CASSLEGQGLHEQFF,TGTGCCAGCAGCTTAGAGGGACAGGGGCTGCATGAGCAGTTCTTC
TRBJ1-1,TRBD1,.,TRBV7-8,CASSLKGQGSRAEF,TGTGCCAGCAGCTTGAAGGGACAGGGGTCCCGGGCAGAGTTT
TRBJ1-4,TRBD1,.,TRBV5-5,CASSLTGDSEKLFF,TGTGCCAGCAGCTTAACAGGGGATAGTGAAAAACTGTTTTTT
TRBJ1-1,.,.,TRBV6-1,CAIHGGAYDTEAFF,TGTGCCATCCATGGGGGGGCTTATGACACTGAAGCTTTCTTT
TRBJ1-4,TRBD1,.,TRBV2,CASSGQGYEEKLFF,TGTGCCAGCAGTGGACAGGGGTACGAGGAAAAACTGTTTTTT
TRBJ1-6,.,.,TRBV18,CASSPTRTDSPLHF,TGTGCCAGCTCACCAACCAGGACCGATTCACCCCTCCACTTT
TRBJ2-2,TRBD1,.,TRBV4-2,CASSLSDRVATGELFF,TGTGCCAGCAGCTTATCAGACAGGGTAGCCACCGGGGAGCTGTTTTTT
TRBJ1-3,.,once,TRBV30,CAWSEGHSGNTIYF,TGTGCCTGGAGTGAAGGGCACTCTGGAAACACCATATATTTT
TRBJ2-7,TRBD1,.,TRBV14,CASSLQGSEQYF,TGTGCCAGCAGCCTACAGGGGTCCGAGCAGTACTTC
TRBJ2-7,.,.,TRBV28,CASISGTGVGYEQYF,TGTGCCAGCATCAGCGGTACGGGAGTTGGCTACGAGCAGTACTTC
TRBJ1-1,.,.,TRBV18,CASSIADMNTEAFF,TGTGCCAGCTCAATAGCGGATATGAACACTGAAGCTTTCTTT
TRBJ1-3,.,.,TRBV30,CAWSVSGNTIYF,TGTGCCTGGTCGGTCTCTGGAAACACCATATATTTT
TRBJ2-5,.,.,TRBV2,CASRGLPQETQYF,TGTGCCAGCAGAGGTCTACCCCAAGAGACCCAGTACTTC
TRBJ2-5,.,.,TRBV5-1,CASSWASTQETQYF,TGCGCCAGTAGCTGGGCTAGCACCCAAGAGACCCAGTACTTC
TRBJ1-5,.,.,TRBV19,CASSLGGLRGNQPQHF,TGTGCCAGTAGTCTCGGGGGTCTGAGGGGCAATCAGCCCCAGCATTTT
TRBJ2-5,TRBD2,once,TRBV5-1,CASSLNPSSGGGETQYF,TGCGCCAGCAGCTTGAACCCTTCTAGCGGGGGTGGGGAGACCCAGTACTTC
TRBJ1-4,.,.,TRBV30,CAWSPVGAYSMVLEKLFF,TGTGCCTGGAGTCCCGTGGGGGCTTATTCAATGGTCCTAGAAAAACTGTTTTTT
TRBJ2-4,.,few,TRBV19,CASSNPGDKNIQYF,TGTGCCAGTAGTAATCCAGGCGACAAAAACATTCAGTACTTC
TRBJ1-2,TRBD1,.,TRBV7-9,CASSRRQGRDGYTF,TGTGCCAGCAGCCGCAGACAGGGAAGGGATGGCTACACCTTC
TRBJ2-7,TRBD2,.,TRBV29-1,CSVTGLARFEQYF,TGCAGCGTTACAGGACTAGCCAGGTTCGAGCAGTACTTC
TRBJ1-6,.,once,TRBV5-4,CASSLDRSNNSPLHF,TGTGCCAGCAGCTTGGACCGGAGTAATAATTCACCCCTCCACTTT
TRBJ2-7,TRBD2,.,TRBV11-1,CASSLSGTSAISYEQYF,TGTGCCAGCAGCTTATCGGGGACTAGCGCGATTTCCTACGAGCAGTACTTC
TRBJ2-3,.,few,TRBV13,CASSLGSGEVDTQYF,TGTGCCAGCAGCTTAGGTTCAGGGGAGGTTGATACGCAGTATTTT
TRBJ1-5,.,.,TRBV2,CASRDYQSQHF,TGTGCCAGCAGAGATTATCAGTCCCAGCATTTT
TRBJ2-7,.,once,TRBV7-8,CASSLSSEQYF,TGTGCCAGCAGCTTAAGCAGCGAGCAGTACTTC
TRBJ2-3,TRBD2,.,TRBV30,CAWSGGTSGSSYTQYF,TGTGCCTGGAGTGGAGGGACTAGCGGGAGTTCGTATACGCAGTATTTT